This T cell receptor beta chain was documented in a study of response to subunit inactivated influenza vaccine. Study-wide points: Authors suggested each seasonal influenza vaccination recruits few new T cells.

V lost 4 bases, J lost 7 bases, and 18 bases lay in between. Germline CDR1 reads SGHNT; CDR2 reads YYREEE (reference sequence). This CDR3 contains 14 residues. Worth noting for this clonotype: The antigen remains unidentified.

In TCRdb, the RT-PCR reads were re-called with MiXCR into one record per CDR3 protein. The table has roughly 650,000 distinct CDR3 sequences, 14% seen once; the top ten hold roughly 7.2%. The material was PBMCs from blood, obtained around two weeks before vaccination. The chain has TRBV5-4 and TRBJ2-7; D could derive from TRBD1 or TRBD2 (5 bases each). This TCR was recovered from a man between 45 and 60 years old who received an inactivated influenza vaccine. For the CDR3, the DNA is TGTGCCAGCAGCCAATGGGACGGGTCCTGGGAGCAGTACTTC. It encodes CASSQWDGSWEQYF.